These T cell receptor beta chains were read from a single sample in a study of shared clonotypes between healthy human individuals. Sequencing was performed with immunoSEQ multiplex PCR; in TCRdb, only in-frame clones are kept and a portion is missing. Of about 2.3 million clones listed, about 90% are singletons. Sequenced material: naive CD4+ T cells from PBMCs. Receptors were obtained from a man aged 18 to 30 in good health. Some clones in this sample may be carry-over from other donors' samples. Both conserved end residues are part of each CDR3. The order of the fields is V gene, J gene, D gene, CDR3 DNA, CDR3 protein. D genes are given only for firm matches.

>TRBV9|TRBJ2-5|TRBD2
TGTGCCAGCAGCGCCTCTAGCGGGAGTTGGCTAGAGACCCAGTACTTC
CASSASSGSWLETQYF
>TRBV10-3|TRBJ2-5|.
TGTGCCATCAGTGAGTCGAATAGGCAAGAGACCCAGTACTTC
CAISESNRQETQYF
>TRBV7-3|TRBJ2-1|TRBD2
TGTGCCAGCAGCTTCCATCCTAGCGGTGGGGACAATGAGCAGTTCTTC
CASSFHPSGGDNEQFF
>TRBV7-9|TRBJ1-4|.
TGTGCCAGCAGCTGGGAGTGGGGGGTGGATGAAAAACTGTTTTTT
CASSWEWGVDEKLFF
>TRBV15|TRBJ2-7|TRBD2
TGTGCCACCAGTGGGGGACTAGCCACGTTCGAGCAGTACTTC
CATSGGLATFEQYF
>TRBV5-1|TRBJ1-2|.
TGCGCCAGCAGCTTTGAAGGGACCTATGGCTACACCTTC
CASSFEGTYGYTF
>TRBV15|TRBJ2-7|.
TGTGCCACCAGCAGAGATTTAACTAGCTCCGAGCAGTACTTC
CATSRDLTSSEQYF
>TRBV28|TRBJ2-4|TRBD1
TGTGCCAGCAGCCTGACAGGGGTTGTCAAAAACATTCAGTACTTC
CASSLTGVVKNIQYF
>TRBV29-1|TRBJ1-3|.
TGCAGCGTTGAAAGTGACAGGTTGATCCTATATTTT
CSVESDRLILYF
>TRBV2|TRBJ2-7|.
TGTGCCAGCTCCTTAGGGGGGGAGCAGTACTTC
CASSLGGEQYF
>TRBV5-1|TRBJ1-1|.
TGCGCCAGCAGCGTAGGACACATAATAAACACTGAAGCTTTCTTT
CASSVGHIINTEAFF
>TRBV7-2|TRBJ2-7|.
TGTGCCAGCAGCTCCGGGTGGGAGGTCAACTACGAGCAGTACTTC
CASSSGWEVNYEQYF